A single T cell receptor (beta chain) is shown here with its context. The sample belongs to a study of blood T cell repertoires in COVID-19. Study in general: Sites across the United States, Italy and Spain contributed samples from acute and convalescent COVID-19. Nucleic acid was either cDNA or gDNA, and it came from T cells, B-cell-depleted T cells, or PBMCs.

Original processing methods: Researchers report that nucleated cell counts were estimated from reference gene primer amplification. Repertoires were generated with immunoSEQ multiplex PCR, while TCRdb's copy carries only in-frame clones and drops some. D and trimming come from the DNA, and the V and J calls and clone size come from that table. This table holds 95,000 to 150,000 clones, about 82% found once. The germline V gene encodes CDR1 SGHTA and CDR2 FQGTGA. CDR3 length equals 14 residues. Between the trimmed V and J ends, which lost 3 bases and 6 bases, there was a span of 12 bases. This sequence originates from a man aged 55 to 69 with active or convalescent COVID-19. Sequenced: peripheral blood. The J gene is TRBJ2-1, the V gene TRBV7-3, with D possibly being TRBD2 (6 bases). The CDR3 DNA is TGTGCCAGCAGCTTGGAGGGAGTAATCAATGAGCAGTTCTTC. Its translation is CASSLEGVINEQFF.